This T cell receptor (beta chain) was identified during a study of early T cells in non-severe SARS-CoV-2 infection. Study information: Sequenced bulk RNA came from whole blood that was unsorted, and chains were unpaired.

Overall study results and limits: Sequences matched to VDJdb favored anti-spike CD8 responses, while private and CD4 specificities were missed.

This clonotype was recorded at least ten times. Its antigen is as yet unknown. The library protocol tagged individual cDNA molecules with unique molecular identifiers. TCRdb independently ran MiXCR on the 5' RACE reads; one entry per CDR3 protein. The table shows 50,000 to 75,000 distinct CDR3 sequences, with approximately 6.1% occurring only once. Germline CDR1 SNHLY, CDR2 FYNNEI. J was trimmed by 2 bases and V by 6 bases; bases with no gene match: 3. The CDR3 covers 13 residues. The material sequenced was whole blood, taken at baseline. The chain carries TRBV2 and TRBJ1-2; 7 positions agree with TRBD1. The clonotype originates from an adult who was a healthcare worker with PCR-confirmed SARS-CoV-2 infection or an uninfected control (not recorded which). CDR3 loop: CASRPDRNYGYTF. DNA for the CDR3: TGTGCCAGCAGGCCGGACAGGAACTATGGCTACACCTTC.